The TCR beta chain under discussion was sequenced for a study of identical twins (dated by TCRdb to 2016 to 2017). Study-level background: To test whether fetal clonotypes persist, this study deep-sequenced TCR alpha and beta repertoires from monozygotic twins, from unrelated adults of various ages, and from cord blood. To rule out contamination, the twin experiments were replicated at different times with different library preparation protocols. General conclusions and limits of the study: Compared with coincidental sharing between unrelated individuals, an excess of low generation-probability sequences was observed among out-of-frame TCR alpha sequences shared between twins. A weaker excess of twin sharing was found in beta out-of-frame sequences because the signal-to-noise ratio was lowered by fewer shared sequences. Abundant cord blood beta clonotypes had fewer insertions, young adult naive repertoires showed a similar but weaker trend, and memory repertoires showed no such trend. Because the same donors could not be followed over many years, conclusions were based on cross-sectional statistical analysis. In monozygotic twins, out-of-frame TCR alpha sharing was systematically underestimated by recombination models, although the models agreed with sharing between unrelated individuals. Zero-insertion analyses could be partly confounded by invariant T cells such as MAIT and iNKT, although diverse VJ usage argued against such confounding for most clonotypes.

Every donor was a healthy Caucasian. Three pairs of female monozygotic twins, all aged roughly 18 to 29 years, made up the twin cohort. Peripheral blood mononuclear cells were used as the source from which RNA for TCR libraries was isolated. The method behind the library was 5' RACE. Sequencing was carried out with an Illumina HiSeq 2000. A universal primer binding site was introduced by template switching, and a unique molecular identifier was present in the final cDNA, enabling accurate counting of TCR cDNA molecules. Specific primers in the conserved constant-segment region were used to synthesize first-strand cDNA for TCR alpha and beta chains. Each cDNA library was double barcoded, with a SMART-Mk sample barcode plus Illumina barcodes, to control for contamination. TruSeq adapter sequences and Illumina sample barcodes were added in two successive PCR steps. The TCR alpha and beta cDNA libraries were sequenced on the Illumina HiSeq platform using custom primers. As for how the authors treated the data: MiGEC was used to process raw reads and extract unique molecular identifiers, and MiXCR was used to find CDR3 positions. For each individual, recombination models were inferred using an EM algorithm with the repgenHMM and IGoR tools. The analysis of shared clonotypes was done with the tcR package in R, with sharing normalized by the product of cloneset sizes. To study raw recombination free of thymic and clonal selection effects, out-of-frame nonproductive sequences were analyzed. TCRdb reprocessed the public reads (quality trimming at Q25 with fastp, clone calling with MiXCR) and kept in-frame beta chains. Identical CDR3 proteins give one entry, which carries the most common genes and DNA. TCRdb, not the authors, supplied the V and J calls. The sample table shows about 700,000 distinct CDR3 sequences, and over 8.5% are seen once. The biggest ten clones account for around 0.98% of the sample.

This clonotype has more than one count but fewer than ten. This receptor's antigen is unknown. Base quality data are lacking; no much larger clone is found one base away. V is shortened by 6 bases, J by 6 bases, and the region joining them spans 14 bases. From the cysteine up to the phenylalanine, the CDR3 has a length of 14 residues. The only DNA kept is the CDR3, 42 bases in frame from the first base. The germline V gene encodes CDR1 MNHNS and CDR2 SASEGT. The data were also submitted as part of a second study, on yellow fever vaccine responses in identical twins. Per the second study: According to the authors, the vaccine-induced T cell response in identical twins seemed to be partly convergent and partly specific to each individual. Focusing on identical twins, the study followed the T cell clones that responded to the vaccine, and did so with precision.

The chain is encoded by TRBV6-1 joined to TRBJ2-2, with no D gene named confidently. The sequence came from a woman aged 18-35 years in good health. Sample: PBMCs. The sequence in DNA is TGTGCCAGCAGCAAACAAATAAGCGCCGGGGAGCTGTTTTTT. Translated, this is CASSKQISAGELFF.